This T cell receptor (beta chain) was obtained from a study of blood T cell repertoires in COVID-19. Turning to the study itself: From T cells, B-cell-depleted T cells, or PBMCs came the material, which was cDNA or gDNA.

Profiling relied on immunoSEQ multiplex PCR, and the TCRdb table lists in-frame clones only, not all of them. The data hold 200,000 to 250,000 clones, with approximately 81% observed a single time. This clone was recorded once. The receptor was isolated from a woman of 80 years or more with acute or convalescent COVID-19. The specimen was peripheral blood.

CDR3 nucleotides: TGTGCCACAAAACCTCGGCAGGGGAACACCGGGGAGCTGTTTTTT. Encoded protein: CATKPRQGNTGELFF. The chain uses TRBV2 and TRBJ2-2, with D perhaps TRBD1 (5 bases). Per the germline V gene, CDR1 is SNHLY and CDR2 is FYNNEI. The CDR3 totals 15 residues. The V and J ends lost 10 bases and 1 base respectively, with 16 bases between them.